What follows are 28 T cell receptor beta chains derived from one specimen sequenced in a study of blood T cell repertoires in COVID-19 (dated by TCRdb to about 2020). Libraries were built with the immunoSEQ multiplex PCR assay. What TCRdb holds here is the immuneACCESS table cut down to in-frame rearrangements. Part of the clones is not present; checked against another copy, under half of the missing clones reflect an unresolved V gene, and the others are unexplained. Recorded for this sample are approximately 130,000 clones; 70% to 90% of them occurred a single time. Of the sample, around 18% falls within the top ten clones. Sequenced sample: peripheral blood. Receptors originate from a woman aged 45-59 years who had recovered from COVID-19.

V gene TRBV18 combines with J gene TRBJ2-7; no definite D call. Germline-derived CDR1 and CDR2 are KGHSH and LQKENI. The CDR3 totals 13 residues. The germline V and J ends were trimmed by 0 bases and 6 bases, with 9 bases remaining between them. CDR3 bases: TGTGCCAGCTCACCACCGGAGACTCCCGAGCAGTACTTC. This sequence encodes CASSPPETPEQYF.

The chain joins TRBV4-3 to TRBJ1-2; no clear D. Per the germline V gene, CDR1 is LGHNA and CDR2 is YSLEER. This CDR3 region has 15 residues. Trimming shortened V by 0 bases and J by 4 bases, and 12 bases separated the two germline ends. CDR3: CASSQESANTYGYTF. The CDR3 coding sequence is TGCGCCAGCAGCCAAGAGAGCGCAAACACCTATGGCTACACCTTC.

In this sample, this clone turned up once. This sequence joins TRBV5-1 and TRBJ1-4; 9 nucleotides align to TRBD1. Trimming cost V 4 bases and J 4 bases; bases outside gene matches: 5. Germline loops: CDR1 SGHRS, CDR2 YFSETQ. The CDR3 is 15 amino acids. The CDR3 DNA sequence: TGCGCCAGCAGCGGGACAGGGACCGATAATGAAAAACTGTTTTTT. This sequence encodes CASSGTGTDNEKLFF.

The genes are TRBV5-4 and TRBJ1-2; D remains unclear. The CDR3 extends over 14 amino acids. Germline V CDR1 and CDR2: SGHNT, YYREEE (reference sequence). Trimming took 2 bases from V and 1 from J, leaving 9 bases between them. The CDR3 DNA is TGTGCCAGCAGCTTTGGTCAGGATAACTATGGCTACACCTTC. Protein product: CASSFGQDNYGYTF. Full variable domain (outside the CDR3, taken from reference TRBV5-4 and TRBJ1-2): ETGVTQSPTHLIKTRGQQVTLRCSSQSGHNTVSWYQQALGQGPQFIFQYYREEENGRGNFPPRFSGLQFPNYSSELNVNALELDDSALYLCASSFGQDNYGYTFGSGTRLTVV.

V is TRBV7-8 and J is TRBJ2-1; D gene uncertain. The CDR3 length is 11 residues. In germline, CDR1 is SGHVS, CDR2 FQNEAQ. The ends were cut back, 1 base at V and 15 bases at J, with 10 bases in the middle. The CDR3 spells CASSLVDLPFF. In nucleotides, the CDR3 is TGTGCCAGCAGCTTAGTAGATTTGCCGTTCTTC.

The CDR3: CASNRDRGFNYGYTF. In DNA, the CDR3 is TGTGCCAGCAACCGGGACAGGGGATTCAACTATGGCTACACCTTC. The chain joins TRBV4-2 to TRBJ1-2; 10 bases line up with TRBD1. Trimming at V came to 7 bases and at J to 2 bases, leaving 7 bases not matched to a gene. The CDR3 sequence is 15 residues long. Germline CDR1 is LGHNA and CDR2 is YNFKEQ.

The chain has TRBV2 and TRBJ2-1, with 10 positions matching TRBD2. V was pared by 10 bases and J by 10 bases, with 19 bases of the junction left unmatched. The CDR3 is 16 amino acids. Per the germline V gene, CDR1 is SNHLY and CDR2 is FYNNEI. The CDR3 sequence is CAILGRGLATVGEQFF. The CDR3 coding sequence is TGTGCCATCTTGGGTCGGGGACTAGCGACCGTGGGGGAGCAGTTCTTC. Drawing the rest from reference TRBV2 and TRBJ2-1, the complete variable domain is EPEVTQTPSHQVTQMGQEVILRCVPISNHLYFYWYRQILGQKVEFLVSFYNNEISEKSEIFDDQFSVERPDGSNFTLKIRSTKLEDSAMYFCAILGRGLATVGEQFFGPGTRLTVL.

The rearrangement links TRBV5-6 to TRBJ1-5, with a possible D match to TRBD1 (6 bases). CDR1 SGHDT and CDR2 YYEEEE come from the germline V gene. Trimming shortened V by 4 bases and J by 1 base, and 12 bases separated the two germline ends. CDR3 length: 15 residues. The CDR3 here is CASSKGGWSNQPQHF. Here the CDR3 DNA reads TGTGCCAGCAGCAAGGGGGGGTGGAGCAATCAGCCCCAGCATTTT. Variable domain in full (rest from reference TRBV5-6 and TRBJ1-5): DAGVTQSPTHLIKTRGQQVTLRCSPKSGHDTVSWYQQALGQGPQFIFQYYEEEERQRGNFPDRFSGHQFPNYSSELNVNALLLGDSALYLCASSKGGWSNQPQHFGDGTRLSIL.

This clone showed up just a few times. In the same sample, other DNA sequences code for this CDR3. The chain recombines TRBV28 with TRBJ1-5; D is perhaps TRBD1 (6 bases). Between the trimmed V and J ends, which lost 6 bases and 5 bases, there was a span of 11 bases. The CDR3 loop spans 13 amino acids. Germline V gene sequence: CDR1 MDHEN, CDR2 SYDVKM. The CDR3 spells CASRQGGDQPQHF. CDR3 DNA sequence: TGTGCCAGCAGGCAAGGGGGTGATCAGCCCCAGCATTTT.

This chain links TRBV27 with TRBJ1-2, with TRBD1 as a possible D gene (5 bases). Germline V gene lookup returns CDR1 MNHEY and CDR2 SMNVEV (reference sequence). This CDR3 has 16 amino acids. V dropped 6 bases and J dropped 0 bases, with 17 bases sitting between them. The CDR3 sequence: CASRTVRQPSNYGYTF. The CDR3 nucleotides are TGTGCCAGCAGAACCGTCCGACAGCCATCTAACTATGGCTACACCTTC.

The chain recombines TRBV20-1 with TRBJ1-4, with D unresolved. Per germline, CDR1 DFQATT and CDR2 SNEGSKA (reference sequence). Trimming took 3 bases from V and 10 from J, leaving 9 bases between them. The CDR3 runs to 11 residues. DNA of the CDR3: TGCAGTGCTAGTCGGAGCGGAAAACTGTTTTTT. Encoded protein: CSASRSGKLFF.

CDR3: CATSSEISVNEQFF. CDR3 coding DNA: TGTGCCACCAGCAGTGAGATATCGGTCAATGAGCAGTTCTTC. The chain joins TRBV15 to TRBJ2-1; D gene uncertain. This CDR3 comprises 14 residues. Germline V gene data show CDR1 as LNHNV and CDR2 as YYDKDF (reference sequence). V dropped 3 bases and J dropped 6 bases, with 12 bases sitting between them.

Only one count was recorded for this clone. V gene TRBV5-8 combines with J gene TRBJ2-1; 14 nucleotides align to TRBD2. The CDR3 is 16 amino acids. The V segment lost 3 bases and the J segment 10 bases; nucleotides outside the gene matches: 9. Germline CDR1 SGHTS, CDR2 YDEGEE. The CDR3 coding sequence is TGTGCCAGCAGCTCACGACTAGCGGGAGGGCCTTTGGAGCAGTTCTTC. Its translation: CASSSRLAGGPLEQFF.

V is TRBV29-1 and J is TRBJ2-3; the D gene is possibly TRBD2 (5 bases). V dropped 4 bases and J dropped 0 bases, with 5 bases sitting between them. The germline V gene encodes CDR1 SQVTM and CDR2 ANQGSEA. CDR3 length equals 12 residues. The CDR3 DNA reads TGCAGCGTTGGACTAAGCACAGATACGCAGTATTTT. It codes for CSVGLSTDTQYF.

This sequence joins TRBV18 and TRBJ2-1, with 11 bases matching TRBD1. The CDR3 has 16 residues. The junction had 11 bases not matched to a gene; V was cut back by 6 bases and J by 7 bases. Per germline, CDR1 KGHSH and CDR2 LQKENI. The chain's CDR3 is CASSLLIRDRGNEQFF. In DNA form, the CDR3 reads TGTGCCAGCTCCCTGCTTATCCGGGACAGGGGGAATGAGCAGTTCTTC.

The table lists this clone with a count of one. V usage is TRBV19 and J usage is TRBJ1-4; 7 nucleotides match TRBD1. V was clipped by 10 bases and J by 8 bases; unmatched bases: 10. This CDR3 region has 13 residues. Looked up from germline, CDR1 is LNHDA and CDR2 is SQIVND (reference sequence). This CDR3 is CATEGQPTEKLFF. The CDR3 DNA follows: TGTGCCACCGAGGGACAGCCAACCGAAAAACTGTTTTTT. The full variable domain, its missing parts supplied by reference TRBV19 and TRBJ1-4, is DGGITQSPKYLFRKEGQNVTLSCEQNLNHDAMYWYRQDPGQGLRLIYYSQIVNDFQKGDIAEGYSVSREKKESFPLTVTSAQKNPTAFYLCATEGQPTEKLFFGSGTQLSVL.

CDR3 residues: CASTRYGEYNEQFF. The CDR3 DNA sequence: TGTGCCAGCACCCGGTATGGAGAATACAATGAGCAGTTCTTC. The V and J genes are TRBV2 and TRBJ2-1; no definite D call. The V end lost 7 bases, the J end lost 4 bases, and 14 bases lay between the germline ends. The V gene's germline CDR1 is SNHLY and CDR2 FYNNEI. This CDR3 contains 14 residues. Full variable domain (remainder filled in from reference TRBV2 and TRBJ2-1): EPEVTQTPSHQVTQMGQEVILRCVPISNHLYFYWYRQILGQKVEFLVSFYNNEISEKSEIFDDQFSVERPDGSNFTLKIRSTKLEDSAMYFCASTRYGEYNEQFFGPGTRLTVL.

The CDR3 loop reads CASSRLRTDYEQYF. The CDR3 DNA reads as TGTGCCAGCAGTCGGTTAAGGACAGACTACGAGCAGTACTTC. The rearrangement links TRBV2 to TRBJ2-7, with D perhaps TRBD1 (6 bases). The V gene's germline CDR1 is SNHLY and CDR2 FYNNEI. V shed 5 bases and J shed 3 bases, with 14 bases lying between them. The CDR3 loop spans 14 amino acids.

V usage is TRBV7-8 and J usage is TRBJ2-4; 7 bases align to TRBD1. This CDR3 is 14 amino acids long. J lost 11 bases, V lost 5 bases, and 12 bases had no gene match. Germline lookup yields CDR1 SGHVS and CDR2 FQNEAQ. This CDR3 is CASSRGDRKSFQYF. In DNA form, the CDR3 reads TGTGCCAGCAGCCGAGGGGACAGAAAGAGCTTTCAGTACTTC.

V usage is TRBV4-1 and J usage is TRBJ1-5; 8 bases map to TRBD1. The CDR3 contains 16 residues. Germline lookup yields CDR1 MGHRA and CDR2 YSYEKL. With V trimmed by 0 bases and J by 6 bases, 7 bases remained unmatched. The DNA for the CDR3 is TGCGCCAGCAGCCAAGAATGGGCCAGGGGGCGTCAGCCCCAGCATTTT. Translation gives CASSQEWARGRQPQHF.

The CDR3 DNA is TGTGCCATCAGTGAGACCCGGGACAGGGCGAAAATCCTTAATGAAAAACTGTTTTTT. Translation gives CAISETRDRAKILNEKLFF. The chain uses TRBV10-3 and TRBJ1-4; 9 nucleotides line up with TRBD1. CDR3 length: 19 residues. V shed 2 bases and J 4 bases; nucleotides not matched to a gene: 14. Germline lookup yields CDR1 ENHRY and CDR2 SYGVKD.

The chain carries TRBV6-5 and TRBJ1-5; 8 positions agree with TRBD1. The CDR3 consists of 14 residues. Per germline, CDR1 MNHEY and CDR2 SVGAGI. The V and J ends lost 7 bases and 7 bases, in that order; junction bases with no gene match: 9. Here the CDR3 reads CASKMDREGQPQHF. The CDR3 region has the DNA TGTGCCAGCAAAATGGACAGGGAAGGGCAGCCCCAGCATTTT.

The chain couples TRBV7-2 to TRBJ2-5; D gene ambiguous. CDR1 is SGHTA and CDR2 is FQGNSA in the germline V gene. This CDR3 has 12 amino acids. The V end lost 5 bases, the J end lost 2 bases, and 6 bases lay between the germline ends. CDR3 protein: CASSPSQETQYF. CDR3 coding DNA: TGTGCCAGCAGCCCCTCGCAAGAGACCCAGTACTTC.

The genes are TRBV7-8 and TRBJ1-3; possible D gene TRBD1, 6 bases. Trimming stripped 1 base from V and 0 bases from J, with 19 bases between. Looked up from germline, CDR1 is SGHVS and CDR2 is FQNEAQ. The CDR3 totals 19 residues. As DNA, the CDR3 is TGTGCCAGCAGCTTAGTTTACAGGGCCGGAAAAGACTCTGGAAACACCATATATTTT. It specifies CASSLVYRAGKDSGNTIYF.

The CDR3 DNA follows: TGTGCCAGCGGAGAGGGGGAGACTAGCAATCAGCCCCAGCATTTT. The encoded protein is CASGEGETSNQPQHF. The chain is built from TRBV7-9 and TRBJ1-5; D may be TRBD1 (6 bases). The CDR3 consists of 15 residues. Germline V gene lookup returns CDR1 SEHNR and CDR2 FQNEAQ (reference sequence). Trimming removed 8 bases at V and 0 bases at J, with 14 bases between.

CDR3 in DNA: TGCAGCGTTGATAGTAGCATGAACACTGAAGCTTTCTTT. This encodes CSVDSSMNTEAFF. V gene TRBV29-1 combines with J gene TRBJ1-1; unclear D gene. The CDR3 is 13 residues long. V was shortened by 3 bases and J by 0 bases, with 8 bases between the two germline ends. Per the germline V gene, CDR1 is SQVTM and CDR2 is ANQGSEA.

Only one count was recorded for this clone. The chain couples TRBV6-5 to TRBJ1-1; the match to TRBD1 covers 7 bases. The V and J ends lost 4 bases and 2 bases, in that order; junction bases with no gene match: 4. The length of the CDR3 is 14 residues. From germline, CDR1 is MNHEY and CDR2 SVGAGI. Here the CDR3 DNA reads TGTGCCAGCAGTTGGGACAGACAAAACACTGAAGCTTTCTTT. This translates into CASSWDRQNTEAFF.

The chain couples TRBV4-1 to TRBJ2-7, with D unclear. Deletions cut 3 bases from V and 5 bases from J, with 11 bases between. The CDR3 runs to 13 residues. The V gene's germline CDR1 is MGHRA and CDR2 YSYEKL. The CDR3 DNA follows: TGCGCCAGCAGCCAGCCGCCCTACGACGAGCAGTACTTC. As protein: CASSQPPYDEQYF.